What follows are 2 T cell receptor beta chains derived from one specimen sequenced in a study of OX40 agonist ivuxolimab in advanced cancers. Libraries were prepared through the immunoSEQ multiplex PCR assay. TCRdb mirrors the immuneACCESS table, restricted to in-frame sequences. Some clones are absent from its copies; in checked studies, under half trace to an unresolved V gene, and the reason for the others is unknown. The sample has roughly 76,000 clones on record, 65% to 90% of them singletons. Approximately 3.1% of the sample comes from the top ten. Sequenced here: CD4+ or CD8+ T cells sorted from blood, sampled in a trial of the OX40 agonist ivuxolimab. The source of these receptors is an adult with an advanced solid tumor such as melanoma, head and neck, liver or kidney cancer.

Only one count was recorded for this clone. CDR3 protein: CASSVDPGGRSGNTIYF. CDR3 DNA: TGTGCCAGCAGCGTAGACCCAGGGGGACGCTCTGGAAACACCATATATTTT. The chain is built from TRBV9 and TRBJ1-3, with 7 bases lining up with TRBD1. CDR3 length: 17 residues. V dropped 0 bases and J dropped 0; count of bases not matched to a gene: 6. The germline V gene encodes CDR1 SGDLS and CDR2 YYNGEE.

The gene calls are TRBV21-1 and TRBJ2-7; TRBD1, as called in the table, went unchecked against the DNA. TRBV21-1 counts as a pseudogene. The CDR3 sequence is 15 residues long. The CDR3 protein is CASSTGTGSLYEQYF. As DNA, the CDR3 is TGTGCCAGCAGCACAGGGACAGGCTCCCTCTACGAGCAGTACTTC.